The source of this T cell receptor beta chain is a study of cytomegalovirus exposure and HLA in healthy donors. Notes on the study in general: In a later analysis, HLA-associated beta chains showed higher expansion and lower generation probabilities than comparable chains. With later analysis, a missense DCLRE1C variant became linked to TCR beta V- and J-gene trimming. Data from an earlier analysis indicated that most TCR beta V segments were productive either about 90% or about 30% of the time.

Donors counted as nominally healthy when sampled, yet unrecorded immune exposures were likely. The CDR3 sequence is 15 residues long. V lost 2 bases and J lost 9, with 17 bases in between. In germline, CDR1 is SGHTA, CDR2 FQGNSA. This clone turned up a few times. The antigen is unknown. The study ran its PCR with 60 Vbeta and 13 Jbeta primers. Profiled with immunoSEQ multiplex PCR; TCRdb holds only in-frame clones, not every one. This sample yields 150,000 or so clones, of which around two thirds are seen a single time; roughly 2% belongs to the top ten. The chain links TRBV7-2 to TRBJ2-1, with TRBD2 as a possible D gene (7 bases). Specimen: PBMCs. This clonotype was sampled from a woman aged 60-70 years in good health and CMV-seropositive. The CDR3 loop reads CASSLPGVRGGEQFF. CDR3 DNA: TGTGCCAGCAGCTTACCCGGGGTTAGGGGGGGTGAGCAGTTCTTC.